This T cell receptor beta chain was captured by sequencing in a study of liver allograft versus peripheral blood T cells. Study context: Transplanted-liver and recipient peripheral blood T cell receptor repertoires were compared.

TCRdb re-called the reads through MiXCR, storing one row per CDR3 protein. The table includes approximately 9,100 distinct CDR3 sequences, roughly 15% detected once. With 6 bases removed from V and 3 bases from J, the gap between germline ends came to 9 bases. Germline assignment: CDR1 SGHAT and CDR2 FQNNGV. CDR3 size: 13 residues. V is TRBV11-2 and J is TRBJ1-5; unclear D gene. The receptor comes from a human patient who had a liver transplant. Some T cells may possibly be graft donor cells. The CDR3 region has the DNA TGTGCCAGCAGTATGACAAACAATCAGCCCCAGCATTTT. Protein sequence: CASSMTNNQPQHF. Drawing the rest from reference TRBV11-2 and TRBJ1-5, the complete variable domain is EAGVAQSPRYKIIEKRQSVAFWCNPISGHATLYWYQQILGQGPKLLIQFQNNGVVDDSQLPKDRFSAERLKGVDSTLKIQPAKLEDSAVYLCASSMTNNQPQHFGDGTRLSIL.